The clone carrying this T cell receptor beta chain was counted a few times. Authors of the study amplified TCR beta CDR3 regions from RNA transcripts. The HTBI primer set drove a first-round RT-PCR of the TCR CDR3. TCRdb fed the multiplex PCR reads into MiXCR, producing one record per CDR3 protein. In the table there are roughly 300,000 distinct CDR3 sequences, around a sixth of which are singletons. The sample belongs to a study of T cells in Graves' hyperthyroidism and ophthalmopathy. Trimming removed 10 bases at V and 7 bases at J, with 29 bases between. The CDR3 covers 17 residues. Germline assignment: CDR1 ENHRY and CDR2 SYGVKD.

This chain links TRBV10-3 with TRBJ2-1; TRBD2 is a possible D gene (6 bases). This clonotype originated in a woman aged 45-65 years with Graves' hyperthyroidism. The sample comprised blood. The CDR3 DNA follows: TGTGCCACTCAACAACGTAAACCGGGGGTCGTGTGGAATGAGCAGTTCTTC. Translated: CATQQRKPGVVWNEQFF.